The clone carrying this T cell receptor beta chain was seen only a few times. Its antigen is unidentified. This sample was taken from a study of CD8+CD57+ T cells in acquired aplastic anemia. Genomic DNA acted as the template from which TCR beta VDJ combination and CDR3 sequence profiling were carried out. TCRdb redid the calling of the reads with MiXCR, one entry per CDR3 protein. The table records 150,000 or so distinct CDR3 sequences, more than 45% of them present only once. Sequencing was done on patients that had shown CD8+CD57+ cell expansion by flow cytometry. Every patient was diagnosed with severe acquired aplastic anemia. Study conclusions and caveats: Significant differences in CD8+ Simpson's diversity were not observed between patients and controls.

The CDR3 is made up of 14 amino acids. Germline assignment: CDR1 LGHDT and CDR2 YNNKEL (reference sequence). The V end lost 4 bases, the J end lost 4 bases, and 13 bases lay between the germline ends. The specimen sequenced was sorted CD4+, CD8+, or CD8+CD57+ T cells (not recorded which) from PBMCs. The receptor was derived from a human donor with aplastic anemia. V usage is TRBV3-1 and J usage is TRBJ1-2, with D unresolved. CDR3 nucleotide sequence: TGTGCCAGCAGCCTTACGGACGGAGTCTATGGCTACACCTTC. This codes for CASSLTDGVYGYTF.